The 15 T cell receptor beta chains listed next were all sequenced from one sample in a study of neurological immune-mediated disorders. TCRdb analysed the 5' RACE reads with MiXCR anew, one entry per CDR3 protein. This sample has fewer than 110,000 distinct CDR3 sequences, with about 10% found just once. Time point specified: longitudinal time-point 3. Sequenced input: PBMCs. Receptors were obtained from a female donor with HTLV-1-associated myelopathy (HAM/TSP).

The sample holds a few counts of this clonotype. The chain links TRBV18 to TRBJ2-7; tentative D call: TRBD1 (6 bases). The CDR3 runs to 14 residues. The germline gives CDR1 KGHSH, CDR2 LQKENI. V was pared by 4 bases and J by 4 bases, with 14 bases between. The chain's CDR3 is CASSQGHQPYEQYF. The CDR3 coding sequence is TGTGCCAGCTCACAGGGACACCAGCCTTACGAGCAGTACTTC.

The sample holds a few counts of this clonotype. This rearrangement joins TRBV9 to TRBJ2-2; D is possibly TRBD1 (6 bases). Trimming removed 0 bases at V and 8 bases at J, with 17 bases between. The CDR3 has 16 residues. Per germline, CDR1 SGDLS and CDR2 YYNGEE. CDR3 loop: CASSVAPDSSKGELFF. CDR3 nucleotides: TGTGCCAGCAGCGTAGCTCCGGACAGCTCAAAGGGGGAGCTGTTTTTT.

This clonotype was found a few times. The V call is TRBV12-3 or TRBV12-4, the J call TRBJ1-5; TRBD1 aligns across 7 bases. The trim removed 0 bases at V and 0 bases at J, leaving 2 bases unmatched. The CDR3 runs to 16 residues. CDR3 sequence: CASSLADRASNQPQHF. As DNA, the CDR3 is TGTGCCAGCAGTTTAGCAGACAGGGCTAGCAATCAGCCCCAGCATTTT.

This clonotype showed up many times. This sequence joins TRBV2 and TRBJ2-3; TRBD1 agrees at 10 bases. The germline V gene has CDR1 SNHLY and CDR2 FYNNEI. Losses at the gene ends were 7 bases for V and 7 bases for J; bases not matched to a gene: 5. CDR3 length: 13 amino acids. CDR3 coding DNA: TGTGCCAGCACCCCGACAGGGGGCCATACGCAGTATTTT. Translation gives CASTPTGGHTQYF.

This clonotype was found many times. This rearrangement joins TRBV20-1 to TRBJ2-1; 9 nucleotides agree with TRBD1. The junction had 11 bases not matched to a gene; V was cut back by 5 bases and J by 3 bases. This CDR3 contains 16 residues. Germline-derived CDR1 and CDR2 are DFQATT and SNEGSKA (reference sequence). The CDR3 nucleotides read TGCAGTGCTCCCGTTTATACAGGGGGCGTCTACAATGAGCAGTTCTTC. Its translation: CSAPVYTGGVYNEQFF.

This clonotype occurred a few times. The V call is TRBV7-2, the J call TRBJ2-3; TRBD2 aligns across 10 bases. Germline V lookup: CDR1 SGHTA, CDR2 FQGNSA. The V and J ends lost 1 base and 9 bases, in that order; junction bases with no gene match: 7. This CDR3 comprises 15 residues. CDR3 sequence: CASSLVAGGAGTQYF. The CDR3 nucleotides read TGTGCCAGCAGCTTAGTAGCGGGGGGCGCGGGGACGCAGTATTTT.

This clonotype was found many times. The chain employs TRBV20-1 and TRBJ2-3, with 9 bases aligning to TRBD2. V lost 0 bases to trimming and J lost 4 bases; unmatched junction nucleotides: 14. This CDR3 has 18 residues. Germline V gene sequence: CDR1 DFQATT, CDR2 SNEGSKA (reference sequence). This CDR3 reads CSARDYGKGGGVADTQYF. DNA for the CDR3: TGCAGTGCTAGAGATTATGGCAAGGGCGGGGGGGTGGCAGATACGCAGTATTTT.

This clonotype appeared many times. The CDR3 coding sequence is TGTGCCAGCAGTGAAGAAGCAGGTCTGTGGACAGATACGCAGTATTTT. Protein: CASSEEAGLWTDTQYF. The chain recombines TRBV2 with TRBJ2-3; D not certain. Germline assignment: CDR1 SNHLY and CDR2 FYNNEI. The length of the CDR3 is 16 residues. Trimming pared 1 base from V and 3 bases from J, leaving 14 bases between.

This clonotype was seen ten or more times. The V and J genes are TRBV20-1 and TRBJ2-7, with D hard to call. The CDR3 is 13 residues long. Trimming removed 2 bases at V and 4 bases at J, with 12 bases between. Per germline, CDR1 DFQATT and CDR2 SNEGSKA (reference sequence). The CDR3 region is CSARRYEEYEQYF. Written as DNA, the CDR3 is TGCAGTGCTAGAAGGTATGAAGAGTACGAGCAGTACTTC.

This clonotype has ten or more counts. V is TRBV5-5 and J is TRBJ1-4; perhaps TRBD1 as D (5 bases). The V gene lost 0 bases and the J gene lost 4 bases, with 10 bases spanning the gap. Germline-derived CDR1 and CDR2 are SGHKS and YYEKEE (reference sequence). The length of the CDR3 is 15 residues. The CDR3 region has the DNA TGTGCCAGCAGCTTGGAAGACAGACGTAATGAAAAACTGTTTTTT. As protein: CASSLEDRRNEKLFF.

The rearrangement uses TRBV20-1 and TRBJ2-3; D could derive from TRBD1 or TRBD2 (5 bases each). Trimming shortened V by 0 bases and J by 0 bases, and 10 bases separated the two germline ends. This CDR3 has 15 amino acids. Germline-derived CDR1 and CDR2 are DFQATT and SNEGSKA (reference sequence). CDR3 DNA: TGCAGTGCTAGAGAGGGGACCACTAGCACAGATACGCAGTATTTT. It codes for CSAREGTTSTDTQYF.

Details on this clonotype: A much larger clone is a single base away; this may be a read error. V and J are TRBV7-8 and TRBJ2-1, with 7 nucleotides matching TRBD2. The CDR3 consists of 14 residues. Germline values: CDR1 SGHVS, CDR2 FQNEAQ. In DNA, the CDR3 is TGTACCAGCAGCACCGGACTAGGCTTTGGTGAGCAGTTCTTC. The encoded protein is CTSSTGLGFGEQFF.

In its sample, this clonotype was seen many times. The chain couples TRBV20-1 to TRBJ2-4, with a weak D call TRBD2 (6 bases). Germline CDR1 and CDR2: DFQATT and SNEGSKA (reference sequence). CDR3 length: 14 amino acids. Trimming pared 3 bases from V and 11 bases from J, leaving 20 bases between. CDR3: CSASLREVKRVQYF. CDR3 sequence (DNA): TGCAGTGCTAGTCTGAGGGAGGTTAAGAGGGTTCAGTACTTC.

This clonotype was found many times. This chain joins TRBV20-1 and TRBJ1-1; a possible D gene is TRBD1 (6 bases). Between the trimmed V and J ends, which lost 1 base and 1 base, there was a span of 13 bases. This CDR3 is 15 amino acids long. Germline V gene sequence: CDR1 DFQATT, CDR2 SNEGSKA (reference sequence). As DNA, the CDR3 is TGCAGTGCTAGAGGAGGGGGGGGGTCGAACACTGAAGCTTTCTTT. Amino acids: CSARGGGGSNTEAFF.

J is TRBJ2-2 and V is TRBV20-1; a possible D gene is TRBD2 (9 bases). The germline V gene encodes CDR1 DFQATT and CDR2 SNEGSKA (reference sequence). The V end was cut by 3 bases, the J end by 3 bases, with 17 bases between. This CDR3 has 16 residues. CDR3 residues: CSARLAGQADTGELFF. CDR3 bases: TGCAGTGCTAGGCTAGCGGGACAGGCCGACACCGGGGAGCTGTTTTTT.